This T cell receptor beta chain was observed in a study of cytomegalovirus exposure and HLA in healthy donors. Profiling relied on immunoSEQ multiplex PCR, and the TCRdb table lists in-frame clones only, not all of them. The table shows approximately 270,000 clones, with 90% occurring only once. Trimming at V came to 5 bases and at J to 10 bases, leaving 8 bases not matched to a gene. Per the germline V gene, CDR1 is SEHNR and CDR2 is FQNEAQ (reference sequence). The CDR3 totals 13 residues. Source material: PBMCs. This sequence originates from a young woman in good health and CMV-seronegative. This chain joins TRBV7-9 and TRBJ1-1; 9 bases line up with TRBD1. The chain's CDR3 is CASSKQGAGGAFF. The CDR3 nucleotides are TGTGCCAGCAGCAAACAGGGGGCCGGGGGAGCTTTCTTT. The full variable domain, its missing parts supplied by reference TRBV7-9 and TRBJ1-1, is DTGVSQNPRHKITKRGQNVTFRCDPISEHNRLYWYRQTLGQGPEFLTYFQNEAQLEKSRLLSDRFSAERPKGSFSTLEIQRTEQGDSAMYLCASSKQGAGGAFFGQGTRLTVV.